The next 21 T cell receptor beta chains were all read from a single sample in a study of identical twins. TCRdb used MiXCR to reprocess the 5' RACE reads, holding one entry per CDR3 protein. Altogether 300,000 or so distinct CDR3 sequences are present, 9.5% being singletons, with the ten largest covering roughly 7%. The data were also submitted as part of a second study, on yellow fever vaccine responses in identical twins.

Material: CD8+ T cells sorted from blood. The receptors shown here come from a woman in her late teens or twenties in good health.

The CDR3 protein is CATSLRGSSGNTIYF. CDR3 coding DNA: TGTGCCACCAGCCTCAGGGGGAGCTCTGGAAACACCATATATTTT. The V and J genes are TRBV24-1 and TRBJ1-3, with 7 bases aligning to TRBD1. The trim removed 7 bases at V and 0 bases at J, leaving 5 bases unmatched. Looked up from germline, CDR1 is KGHDR and CDR2 is SFDVKD. The CDR3 length is 15 residues.

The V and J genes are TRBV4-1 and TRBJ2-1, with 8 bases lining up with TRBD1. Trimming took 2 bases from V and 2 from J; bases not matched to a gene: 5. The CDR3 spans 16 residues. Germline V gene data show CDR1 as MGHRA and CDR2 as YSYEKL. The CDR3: CASSQTTGEAYNEQFF. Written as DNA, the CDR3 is TGCGCCAGCAGCCAAACGACAGGGGAAGCCTACAATGAGCAGTTCTTC.

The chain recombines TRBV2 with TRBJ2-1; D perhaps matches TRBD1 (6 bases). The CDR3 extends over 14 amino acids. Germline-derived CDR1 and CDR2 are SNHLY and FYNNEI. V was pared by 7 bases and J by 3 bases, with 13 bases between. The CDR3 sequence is CASTKRDNYNEQFF. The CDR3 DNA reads TGTGCCAGCACCAAGAGGGACAACTACAATGAGCAGTTCTTC.

The CDR3 spells CASRDNRDIIWVFGQPQHF. Here the CDR3 DNA reads TGTGCCAGCAGGGATAACCGGGACATAATTTGGGTATTCGGTCAGCCCCAGCATTTT. The V call is TRBV28, the J call TRBJ1-5, with D perhaps matching TRBD1 (6 bases). Per germline, CDR1 MDHEN and CDR2 SYDVKM. Trimming pared 6 bases from V and 6 bases from J, leaving 30 bases between. The CDR3 runs 19 residues.

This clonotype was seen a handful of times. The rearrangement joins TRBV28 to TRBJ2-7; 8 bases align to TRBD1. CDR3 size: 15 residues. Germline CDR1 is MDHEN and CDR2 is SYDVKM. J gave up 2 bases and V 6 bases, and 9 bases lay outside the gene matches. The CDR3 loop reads CASSLGTGTPYEQYF. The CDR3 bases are TGTGCCAGCAGCCTTGGGACAGGAACTCCCTACGAGCAGTACTTC.

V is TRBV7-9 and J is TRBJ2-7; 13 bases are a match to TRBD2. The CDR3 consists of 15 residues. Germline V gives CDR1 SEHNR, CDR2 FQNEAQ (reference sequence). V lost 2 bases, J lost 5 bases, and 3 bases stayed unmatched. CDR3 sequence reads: CASSLWGTSGDEQYF. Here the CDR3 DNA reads TGTGCCAGCAGCTTATGGGGGACTAGCGGGGACGAGCAGTACTTC.

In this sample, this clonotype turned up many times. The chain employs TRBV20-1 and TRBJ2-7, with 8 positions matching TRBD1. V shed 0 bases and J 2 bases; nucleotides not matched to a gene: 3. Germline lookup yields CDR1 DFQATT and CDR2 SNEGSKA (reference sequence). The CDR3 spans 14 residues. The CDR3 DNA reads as TGCAGTGCTAGAGATTCACAGGGGGCCTACGAGCAGTACTTC. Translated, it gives CSARDSQGAYEQYF.

The CDR3 here is CASSQSTPNNEQFF. In DNA form, the CDR3 reads TGTGCCAGCAGTCAGTCGACGCCAAACAATGAGCAGTTCTTC. V is TRBV12-3 or TRBV12-4 and J is TRBJ2-1, with D hard to call. The CDR3 length is 14 residues. Trimming took off 5 bases at V and 5 bases at J, with 13 bases between the two ends.

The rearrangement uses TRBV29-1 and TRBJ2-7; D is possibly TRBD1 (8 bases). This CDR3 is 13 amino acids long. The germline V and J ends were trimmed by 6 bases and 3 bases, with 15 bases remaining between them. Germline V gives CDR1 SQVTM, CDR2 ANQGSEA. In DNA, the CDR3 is TGCAGCGTGTCACAGGGGGGGTTCTACGAGCAGTACTTC. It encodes CSVSQGGFYEQYF.

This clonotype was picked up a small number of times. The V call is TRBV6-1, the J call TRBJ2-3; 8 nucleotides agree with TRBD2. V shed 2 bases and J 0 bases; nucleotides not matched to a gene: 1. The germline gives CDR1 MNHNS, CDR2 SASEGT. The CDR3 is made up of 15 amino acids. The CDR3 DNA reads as TGTGCCAGCAGTGAAAGCGGGGGCAGCACAGATACGCAGTATTTT. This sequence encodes CASSESGGSTDTQYF.

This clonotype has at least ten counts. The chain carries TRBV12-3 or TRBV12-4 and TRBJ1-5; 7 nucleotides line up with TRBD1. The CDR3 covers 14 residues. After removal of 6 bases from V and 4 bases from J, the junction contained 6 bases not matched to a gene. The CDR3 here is CASREGQSNQPQHF. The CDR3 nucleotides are TGTGCCAGCAGAGAGGGACAGTCAAATCAGCCCCAGCATTTT.

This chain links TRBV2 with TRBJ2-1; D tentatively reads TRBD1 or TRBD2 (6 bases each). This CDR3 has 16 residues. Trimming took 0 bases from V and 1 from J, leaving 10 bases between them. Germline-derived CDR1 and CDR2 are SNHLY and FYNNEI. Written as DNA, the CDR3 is TGTGCCAGCAGTGAAGCGGCGGGACAATCCTACAATGAGCAGTTCTTC. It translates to CASSEAAGQSYNEQFF.

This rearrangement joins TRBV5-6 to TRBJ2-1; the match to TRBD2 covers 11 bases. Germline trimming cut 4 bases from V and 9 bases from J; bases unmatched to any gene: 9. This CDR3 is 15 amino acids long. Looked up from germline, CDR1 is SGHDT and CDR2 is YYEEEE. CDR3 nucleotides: TGTGCCAGCAGCCTACTAGCGGGAGTAAATAGTGAGCAGTTCTTC. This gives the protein CASSLLAGVNSEQFF.

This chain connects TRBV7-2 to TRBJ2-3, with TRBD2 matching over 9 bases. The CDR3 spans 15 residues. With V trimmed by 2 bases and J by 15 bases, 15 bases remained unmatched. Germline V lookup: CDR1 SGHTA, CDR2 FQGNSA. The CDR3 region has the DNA TGTGCCAGCAGCTTATTAGCAGGACTAGCGTCCGAGGGTTATTTT. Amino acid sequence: CASSLLAGLASEGYF.

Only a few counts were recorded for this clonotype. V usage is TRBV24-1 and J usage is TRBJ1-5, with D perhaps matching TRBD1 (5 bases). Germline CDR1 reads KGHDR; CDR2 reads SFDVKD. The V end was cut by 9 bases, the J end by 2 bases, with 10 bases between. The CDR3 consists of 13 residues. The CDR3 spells CATQGVRNQPQHF. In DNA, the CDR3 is TGTGCCACCCAGGGAGTACGCAATCAGCCCCAGCATTTT.

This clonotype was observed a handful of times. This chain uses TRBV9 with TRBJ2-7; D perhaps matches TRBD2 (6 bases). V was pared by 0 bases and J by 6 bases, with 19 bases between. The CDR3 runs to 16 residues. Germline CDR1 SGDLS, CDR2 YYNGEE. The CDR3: CASSVGGRRTTGEQYF. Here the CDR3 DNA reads TGTGCCAGCAGCGTAGGGGGCAGACGGACTACGGGCGAGCAGTACTTC.

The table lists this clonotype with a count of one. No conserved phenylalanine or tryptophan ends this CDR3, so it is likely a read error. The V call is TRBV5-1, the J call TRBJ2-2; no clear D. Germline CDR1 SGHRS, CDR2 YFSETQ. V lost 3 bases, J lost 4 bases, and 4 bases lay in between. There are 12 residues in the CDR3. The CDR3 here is CASSYTTGELFS. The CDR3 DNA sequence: TGCGCCAGCAGCTACACCACCGGGGAGCTGTTTTCT.

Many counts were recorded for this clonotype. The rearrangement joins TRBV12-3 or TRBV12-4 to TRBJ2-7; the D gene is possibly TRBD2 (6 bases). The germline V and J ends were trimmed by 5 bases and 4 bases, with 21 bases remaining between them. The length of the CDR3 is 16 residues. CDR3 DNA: TGTGCCAGCAGTCCCCTTAGTGCGGGGATGATATACGAGCAGTACTTC. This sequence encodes CASSPLSAGMIYEQYF.

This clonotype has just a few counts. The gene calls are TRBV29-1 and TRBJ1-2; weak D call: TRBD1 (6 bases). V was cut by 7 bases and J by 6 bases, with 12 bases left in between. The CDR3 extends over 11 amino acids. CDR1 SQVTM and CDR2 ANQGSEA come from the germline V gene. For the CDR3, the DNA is TGCAGCGCCGACGGGACAAATGGCTACACCTTC. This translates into CSADGTNGYTF. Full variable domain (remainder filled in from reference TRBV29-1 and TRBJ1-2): SAVISQKPSRDICQRGTSLTIQCQVDSQVTMMFWYRQQPGQSLTLIATANQGSEATYESGFVIDKFPISRPNLTFSTLTVSNMSPEDSSIYLCSADGTNGYTFGSGTRLTVV.

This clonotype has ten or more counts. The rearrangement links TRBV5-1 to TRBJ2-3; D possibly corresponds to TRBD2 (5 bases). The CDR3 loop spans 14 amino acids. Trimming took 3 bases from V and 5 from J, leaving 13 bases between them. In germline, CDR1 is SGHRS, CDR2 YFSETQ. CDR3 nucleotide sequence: TGCGCCAGCAGCTCGGAGGCTCGGGGAGATACGCAGTATTTT. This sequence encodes CASSSEARGDTQYF.

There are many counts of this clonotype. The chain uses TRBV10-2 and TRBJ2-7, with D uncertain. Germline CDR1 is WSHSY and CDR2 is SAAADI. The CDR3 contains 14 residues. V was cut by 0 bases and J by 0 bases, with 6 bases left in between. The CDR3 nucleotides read TGCGCCAGCAGTGAGTCGGAAGCCTCCTACGAGCAGTACTTC. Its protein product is CASSESEASYEQYF.